This T cell receptor beta chain originates from a study of T cell clones after liver transplantation. Points on this clone: Its antigen is unknown.

Study-level results: In two subjects, few donor cells limited the measurable donor-reactive repertoire. Migration into the graft, not deletion, may explain lost graft donor-reactive T cells.

Sequenced by immunoSEQ multiplex PCR; TCRdb stores in-frame clones only, minus some. The table has about 20,000 clones, about four fifths seen once. Trimming shortened V by 0 bases and J by 0 bases, and 10 bases separated the two germline ends. CDR3 length: 15 residues. Germline-derived CDR1 and CDR2 are SQVTM and ANQGSEA. Sequenced here: CD8+ T cells from blood, sampled 52 to 60 months after liver transplant. This clonotype was sampled from a human patient who received a liver transplant. Some T cells may trace back to the graft donor. The chain has TRBV29-1 and TRBJ2-3; D not resolved. CDR3 sequence: CSVEDRPPSTDTQYF. For the CDR3, the DNA is TGCAGCGTTGAAGATCGGCCCCCTAGCACAGATACGCAGTATTTT.